These 9 T cell receptor beta chains were sequenced from one sample in a study of cytomegalovirus exposure and HLA in healthy donors. PCR employed 60 Vbeta and 13 Jbeta primers. The method was immunoSEQ multiplex PCR; TCRdb's version includes in-frame clones alone and lacks a portion of them. The data contain 210,000 or so clones, under 80% of them seen just once; the ten biggest clones take up about 0.23%. The sample consisted of PBMCs. The receptors derive from a girl aged 2 to 9 in good health and CMV-seronegative.

The genes are TRBV9 and TRBJ2-7; 11 positions agree with TRBD1. V trimming: 3 bases; J trimming: 4 bases; junction bases outside the gene matches: 6. This CDR3 contains 15 residues. Germline assignment: CDR1 SGDLS and CDR2 YYNGEE. The chain's CDR3 is CASSAGTGGLYEQYF. The CDR3 bases are TGTGCCAGCAGCGCCGGGACAGGGGGATTATACGAGCAGTACTTC.

The rearrangement links TRBV25-1 to TRBJ2-2, with TRBD2 matching over 7 bases. This CDR3 spans 16 amino acids. J lost 6 bases, V lost 5 bases, and 12 bases had no gene match. CDR1 and CDR2 from the germline V gene are MGHDK and SYGVNS. The CDR3 here is CASSSLRTGGSGELFF. For the CDR3, the DNA is TGTGCCAGCAGTTCCCTGCGGACGGGAGGCTCCGGGGAGCTGTTTTTT. Combining the CDR3 with reference TRBV25-1 and TRBJ2-2 gives the whole variable domain EADIYQTPRYLVIGTGKKITLECSQTMGHDKMYWYQQDPGMELHLIHYSYGVNSTEKGDLSSESTVSRIRTEHFPLTLESARPSHTSQYLCASSSLRTGGSGELFFGEGSRLTVL.

V usage is TRBV9 and J usage is TRBJ2-1; perhaps TRBD2 as D (5 bases). V was cut by 0 bases and J by 9 bases, with 13 bases left in between. The CDR3 totals 14 residues. Germline V gene data show CDR1 as SGDLS and CDR2 as YYNGEE. The CDR3 coding sequence is TGTGCCAGCAGCGTAGCGCGGGTTTTCGGTGAGCAGTTCTTC. This encodes CASSVARVFGEQFF.

This clone was picked up one time. The chain combines TRBV10-1 with TRBJ2-1; maybe TRBD2 (6 bases). The germline V gene has CDR1 WNHNN and CDR2 SYGVQD (reference sequence). V gave up 0 bases and J gave up 7 bases, with 16 bases separating them. CDR3 size: 16 residues. This chain's CDR3 is CASSESVGGSWNEQFF. The CDR3 coding sequence is TGCGCCAGCAGTGAGTCGGTCGGGGGAAGCTGGAATGAGCAGTTCTTC.

This clone was seen only a few times. CDR3 loop: CASTNRGRASYEQYF. Here the CDR3 DNA reads TGTGCCAGCACTAACAGGGGGAGAGCCTCCTACGAGCAGTACTTC. The chain recombines TRBV6-5 with TRBJ2-7; 8 bases align to TRBD1. This CDR3 contains 15 residues. From germline, CDR1 is MNHEY and CDR2 SVGAGI. Trimming at V came to 7 bases and at J to 0 bases, leaving 8 bases not matched to a gene.

The chain is built from TRBV4-1 and TRBJ2-7; D is possibly TRBD1 (6 bases). V shed 4 bases and J shed 5 bases, with 21 bases lying between them. CDR1 MGHRA and CDR2 YSYEKL come from the germline V gene. The CDR3 length is 16 residues. CDR3 loop: CASSRRTDRTADEQYF. CDR3 in DNA: TGCGCCAGCAGCCGACGGACTGACAGGACGGCTGACGAGCAGTACTTC.

In its sample, this clone was seen a few times. This rearrangement joins TRBV6-1 to TRBJ2-7; unclear D gene. Trimming took 2 bases from V and 6 from J, leaving 8 bases between them. Germline lookup yields CDR1 MNHNS and CDR2 SASEGT. The CDR3 has 12 amino acids. The CDR3 protein is CASSEFRVEQYF. In DNA form, the CDR3 reads TGTGCCAGCAGTGAATTCCGGGTCGAGCAGTACTTC.

V gene TRBV14 combines with J gene TRBJ2-6; TRBD1 matches 7 bases. The V gene's germline CDR1 is SGHDN and CDR2 FVKESK. The V gene end was trimmed by 4 bases and the J gene end by 0 bases; junction bases not matched to a gene: 6. CDR3 length: 17 residues. The CDR3 region is CASSPRGQPSGANVLTF. As DNA, the CDR3 is TGTGCCAGCAGCCCCCGGGGACAGCCCTCTGGGGCCAACGTCCTGACTTTC.

V is TRBV2 and J is TRBJ2-3; D is ambiguous. The germline V gene has CDR1 SNHLY and CDR2 FYNNEI. The V gene lost 1 base and the J gene lost 1 base, with 6 bases spanning the gap. The CDR3 is 14 residues long. The CDR3 region is CASSEGLGTDTQYF. The CDR3, as DNA: TGTGCCAGCAGTGAAGGGCTAGGCACAGATACGCAGTATTTT.